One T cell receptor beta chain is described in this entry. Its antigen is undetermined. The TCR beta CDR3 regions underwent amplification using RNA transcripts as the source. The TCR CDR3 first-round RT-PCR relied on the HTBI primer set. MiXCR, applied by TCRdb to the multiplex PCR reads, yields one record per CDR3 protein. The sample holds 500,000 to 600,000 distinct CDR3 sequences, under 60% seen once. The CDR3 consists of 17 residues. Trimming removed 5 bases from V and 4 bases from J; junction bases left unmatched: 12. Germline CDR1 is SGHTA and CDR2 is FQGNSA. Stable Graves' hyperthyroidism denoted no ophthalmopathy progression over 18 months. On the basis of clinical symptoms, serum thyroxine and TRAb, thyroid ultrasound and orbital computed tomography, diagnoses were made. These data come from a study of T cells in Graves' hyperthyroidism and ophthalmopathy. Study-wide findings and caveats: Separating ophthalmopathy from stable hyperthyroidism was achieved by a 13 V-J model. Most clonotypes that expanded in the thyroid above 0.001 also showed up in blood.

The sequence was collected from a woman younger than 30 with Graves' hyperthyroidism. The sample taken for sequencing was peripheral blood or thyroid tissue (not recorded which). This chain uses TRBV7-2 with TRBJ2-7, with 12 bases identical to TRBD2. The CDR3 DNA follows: TGTGCCAGCAGCCAAGATTCGACTAGCGGGAGCGTGTACGAGCAGTACTTC. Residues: CASSQDSTSGSVYEQYF.